The 27 T cell receptor beta chains below all came from one sample that was sequenced in a study of blood T cell repertoires in COVID-19 (dated by TCRdb to 2020 to 2021). The library was made by the immunoSEQ multiplex PCR assay. This is the immuneACCESS table as TCRdb keeps it, with only in-frame sequences that have V and J called. A part of the clones is gone; compared with another copy, unresolved V genes explain less than half, and the rest is unexplained. This sample has fewer than 200,000 clones in its table, and 60% to 85% of those were observed once. Around 8.1% of the sample lies in the top ten. The sample consisted of peripheral blood. Receptor source: a woman aged 55-70 years with COVID-19, enrolled during active disease.

The gene calls are TRBV3-1 (or the pseudogene TRBV3-2) and TRBJ2-6; D gene ambiguous. Germline V gives CDR1 LGHDT, CDR2 YNNKEL (reference sequence). Trimming removed 4 bases at V and 4 bases at J, with 8 bases between. CDR3 length: 14 amino acids. CDR3 DNA sequence: TGTGCCAGCAGCCCCGCAGGCGGGGCCAACGTCCTGACTTTC. Protein product: CASSPAGGANVLTF.

The table lists this clone with a count of one. V is TRBV2 and J is TRBJ2-5, with TRBD2 matching 8 bases. The CDR3 spans 14 residues. Trimming cost V 6 bases and J 5 bases; bases outside gene matches: 8. Germline CDR1 and CDR2: SNHLY and FYNNEI. The CDR3 DNA is TGTGCCAGCAGCGCTAGGACTAGCTCGGAGACCCAGTACTTC. It codes for CASSARTSSETQYF.

The chain is built from TRBV4-3 and TRBJ2-7; 8 positions agree with TRBD2. V lost 0 bases and J lost 4; bases outside the gene matches: 5. CDR1 is LGHNA and CDR2 is YSLEER in the germline V gene. The CDR3 spans 15 residues. This CDR3 reads CASSQDRRGGYEQYF. The CDR3 DNA reads TGCGCCAGCAGCCAAGATCGCCGGGGGGGTTACGAGCAGTACTTC.

CDR3 nucleotides: TGTGCCAGCAGTGACAGGGATACTCCAAACATTCAGTACTTC. This codes for CASSDRDTPNIQYF. The rearrangement links TRBV2 to TRBJ2-4; tentative D call: TRBD1 (5 bases). The V gene's germline CDR1 is SNHLY and CDR2 FYNNEI. The CDR3 covers 14 residues. V was pared by 3 bases and J by 6 bases, with 12 bases between.

The gene calls are TRBV28 and TRBJ1-6; 7 bases fit TRBD1. The CDR3 covers 14 residues. The V gene's germline CDR1 is MDHEN and CDR2 SYDVKM. Germline trimming cut 6 bases from V and 13 bases from J; bases unmatched to any gene: 12. CDR3 in DNA: TGTGCCAGCAGGCCTAGGGACAGTTATGTGCCCCTCCACTTT. Translating it yields CASRPRDSYVPLHF.

The rearrangement uses TRBV18 and TRBJ2-7, with 10 bases identical to TRBD1. CDR3 length equals 14 residues. Germline CDR1 reads KGHSH; CDR2 reads LQKENI. Germline trimming cut 4 bases from V and 4 bases from J; bases unmatched to any gene: 4. The DNA of the CDR3 is TGTGCCAGCTCACTTGGGACAGGGGTGTACGAGCAGTACGTC. Its translation is CASSLGTGVYEQYV.

This clone showed up just a few times. The chain carries TRBV4-2 and TRBJ2-5; 9 bases are a match to TRBD2. The junction had 3 bases not matched to a gene; V was cut back by 3 bases and J by 4 bases. There are 14 residues in the CDR3. Germline V lookup: CDR1 LGHNA, CDR2 YNFKEQ. The CDR3 reads CASSQGTSRETQYF. CDR3 coding DNA: TGTGCCAGCAGCCAGGGGACTAGCCGAGAGACCCAGTACTTC.

The chain has TRBV5-5 and TRBJ2-3; possibly TRBD1 for D (6 bases). The CDR3 runs to 15 residues. CDR1 and CDR2 from the germline V gene are SGHKS and YYEKEE (reference sequence). V gave up 0 bases and J gave up 2 bases, with 10 bases separating them. The CDR3 nucleotides are TGTGCCAGCAGCTTGGGGTCAGGGGACACAGATACGCAGTATTTT. This codes for CASSLGSGDTDTQYF.

This chain uses TRBV18 with TRBJ1-5; possibly TRBD1 for D (5 bases). Trimming shortened V by 1 base and J by 5 bases, and 6 bases separated the two germline ends. Per the germline V gene, CDR1 is KGHSH and CDR2 is LQKENI. The CDR3 loop spans 13 amino acids. CDR3 in DNA: TGTGCCAGCTCACCACGGGGGGATCAGCCCCAGCATTTT. This gives the protein CASSPRGDQPQHF.

This clone was picked up a small number of times. J is TRBJ2-7 and V is TRBV19; D remains unclear. The germline V gene has CDR1 LNHDA and CDR2 SQIVND (reference sequence). There are 14 residues in the CDR3. Trimming took off 3 bases at V and 6 bases at J, with 15 bases between the two ends. CDR3 region: CASSMVPGSSEQYF. The CDR3 coding sequence is TGTGCCAGTAGTATGGTCCCAGGCTCTTCCGAGCAGTACTTC. The variable domain in full, with the rest retrieved from reference TRBV19 and TRBJ2-7, is DGGITQSPKYLFRKEGQNVTLSCEQNLNHDAMYWYRQDPGQGLRLIYYSQIVNDFQKGDIAEGYSVSREKKESFPLTVTSAQKNPTAFYLCASSMVPGSSEQYFGPGTRLTVT.

This clone was observed a handful of times. The chain has TRBV28 and TRBJ2-7; 14 nucleotides match TRBD2. V lost 4 bases, J lost 6 bases, and 14 bases stayed unmatched. Germline CDR1 and CDR2: MDHEN and SYDVKM. This CDR3 has 18 residues. CDR3 residues: CASSSSRGLAGARSEQYF. CDR3 nucleotide sequence: TGTGCCAGCAGTTCGTCCAGGGGACTAGCGGGAGCCCGTTCCGAGCAGTACTTC.

This clone was counted a few times. This rearrangement joins TRBV28 to TRBJ2-7; 11 positions match TRBD1. CDR1 and CDR2 from the germline V gene are MDHEN and SYDVKM. The CDR3 has 15 residues. V trimming: 7 bases; J trimming: 5 bases; junction bases outside the gene matches: 10. The CDR3 reads CASKLGGQGADEQYV. The CDR3 region has the DNA TGTGCCAGCAAGTTGGGAGGACAGGGGGCAGACGAGCAGTACGTC.

This clone has a handful of counts. The chain links TRBV11-2 to TRBJ2-2, with D tentatively TRBD2 (6 bases). The V end was cut by 5 bases, the J end by 2 bases, with 15 bases between. Germline loops: CDR1 SGHAT, CDR2 FQNNGV. The CDR3 has 16 residues. The CDR3 region is CASSAAFSGNTGELFF. CDR3 coding DNA: TGTGCCAGCAGCGCAGCCTTTAGCGGAAACACCGGGGAGCTGTTTTTT.

The chain recombines TRBV5-1 with TRBJ2-5; D may be TRBD1 (5 bases). The germline V gene encodes CDR1 SGHRS and CDR2 YFSETQ. CDR3 length: 14 residues. V lost 0 bases and J 5 bases, leaving 11 bases between the germline ends. The DNA of the CDR3 is TGCGCCAGCAGCTTGGCCCGGCAGGGTGAGACCCAGTACTTC. This encodes CASSLARQGETQYF.

The genes are TRBV5-8 and TRBJ1-2; 7 bases fit TRBD1. J gave up 0 bases and V 4 bases, and 3 bases lay outside the gene matches. This CDR3 has 14 amino acids. Germline-derived CDR1 and CDR2 are SGHTS and YDEGEE. The CDR3 coding sequence is TGTGCCAGCAGCGGGGACAGAGCTAACTATGGCTACACCTTC. Protein: CASSGDRANYGYTF.

The gene calls are TRBV28 and TRBJ2-7, with 10 bases fitting TRBD1. Per germline, CDR1 MDHEN and CDR2 SYDVKM. V lost 4 bases to trimming and J lost 2 bases; unmatched junction nucleotides: 8. The CDR3 spans 16 residues. The CDR3 sequence: CASSSPQGTGAYEQYF. The CDR3 coding sequence is TGTGCCAGCAGTTCCCCTCAAGGGACAGGGGCCTACGAGCAGTACTTC.

V is TRBV7-2 and J is TRBJ1-1; D remains unclear. The germline V gene has CDR1 SGHTA and CDR2 FQGNSA. CDR3 length equals 14 residues. Trimming pared 0 bases from V and 3 bases from J, leaving 8 bases between. The CDR3 loop reads CASSLASGHTEAFF. CDR3 nucleotide sequence: TGTGCCAGCAGCTTAGCAAGCGGGCACACTGAAGCTTTCTTT.

V gene TRBV6-5 combines with J gene TRBJ2-2; 7 nucleotides agree with TRBD2. V gave up 4 bases and J gave up 4 bases; unmatched junction bases: 9. Germline V gene data show CDR1 as MNHEY and CDR2 as SVGAGI. The CDR3 has 16 amino acids. The CDR3 region is CASSSAIAGVTGELFF. Written as DNA, the CDR3 is TGTGCCAGCAGTTCGGCCATCGCGGGAGTCACCGGGGAGCTGTTTTTT.

The chain links TRBV5-1 to TRBJ2-7; TRBD2 matches at 12 bases. The CDR3 consists of 15 residues. Per germline, CDR1 SGHRS and CDR2 YFSETQ. V dropped 4 bases and J dropped 7; count of bases not matched to a gene: 9. CDR3 amino acids: CASSHGLAGRSEQYF. Written as DNA, the CDR3 is TGCGCCAGCAGCCACGGACTAGCGGGAAGGAGTGAGCAGTACTTC. Variable domain in full (rest from reference TRBV5-1 and TRBJ2-7): KAGVTQTPRYLIKTRGQQVTLSCSPISGHRSVSWYQQTPGQGLQFLFEYFSETQRNKGNFPGRFSGRQFSNSRSEMNVSTLELGDSALYLCASSHGLAGRSEQYFGPGTRLTVT.

The chain is built from TRBV5-1 and TRBJ2-1; 9 bases match TRBD2. The V gene's germline CDR1 is SGHRS and CDR2 YFSETQ. J gave up 4 bases and V 3 bases, and 8 bases lay outside the gene matches. The CDR3 sequence is 16 residues long. Written as DNA, the CDR3 is TGCGCCAGCAGCTCCCTGACTAGCGGCTCTTACAATGAGCAGTTCTTC. It codes for CASSSLTSGSYNEQFF.

The V and J genes are TRBV5-1 and TRBJ2-2, with 8 bases aligning to TRBD1. With 4 bases clipped from V and 4 bases from J, the junction kept 6 bases outside the gene matches. The CDR3 is made up of 15 amino acids. The germline V gene encodes CDR1 SGHRS and CDR2 YFSETQ. In DNA form, the CDR3 reads TGCGCCAGCAGCCCGGACAGGGCGATCACCGGGGAGCTGTTTTTT. Protein sequence: CASSPDRAITGELFF.

This rearrangement joins TRBV5-4 to TRBJ2-3; 14 positions match TRBD2. This CDR3 has 17 amino acids. Germline V gene lookup returns CDR1 SGHNT and CDR2 YYREEE (reference sequence). V was clipped by 4 bases and J by 5 bases; unmatched bases: 9. CDR3 residues: CASSTPGLAGEVDTQYF. The CDR3 nucleotides read TGTGCCAGCAGCACCCCGGGACTAGCGGGAGAGGTAGATACGCAGTATTTT.

The chain joins TRBV10-3 to TRBJ1-1; D remains unclear. The V gene lost 2 bases and the J gene lost 3 bases, with 13 bases spanning the gap. Germline V CDR1 and CDR2: ENHRY, SYGVKD. The CDR3 totals 15 residues. The CDR3 loop is CAISEEREMHTEAFF. CDR3 DNA: TGTGCCATCAGTGAGGAAAGGGAGATGCACACTGAAGCTTTCTTT.

J is TRBJ2-1 and V is TRBV5-1; D is perhaps TRBD2 (5 bases). Trimming removed 0 bases from V and 3 bases from J, with 7 bases in between. The CDR3 contains 14 residues. In germline, CDR1 is SGHRS, CDR2 YFSETQ. The CDR3 DNA reads as TGCGCCAGCAGCTTGGCGGGGAACTACAATGAGCAGTTCTTC. Amino acids: CASSLAGNYNEQFF.

The chain links TRBV29-1 to TRBJ2-5; D is unclear. CDR1 is SQVTM and CDR2 is ANQGSEA in the germline V gene. This CDR3 spans 13 amino acids. V shed 1 base and J shed 5 bases, with 11 bases lying between them. In nucleotides, the CDR3 is TGCAGCGTTGAAGTCTCGGGTCGTGAGACCCAGTACTTC. This sequence encodes CSVEVSGRETQYF.

The V and J genes are TRBV7-2 and TRBJ2-5, with D tentatively TRBD2 (6 bases). V was shortened by 5 bases and J by 3 bases, with 13 bases between the two germline ends. The CDR3 has 14 amino acids. CDR1 is SGHTA, CDR2 FQGNSA, per germline. The chain's CDR3 is CASSMGGLEETQYF. The CDR3 DNA reads TGTGCCAGCAGCATGGGGGGACTCGAAGAGACCCAGTACTTC.

The gene calls are TRBV7-9 and TRBJ1-2; TRBD1 matches 9 bases. This CDR3 has 16 amino acids. Germline V gene data show CDR1 as SEHNR and CDR2 as FQNEAQ (reference sequence). V shed 5 bases, J shed 5 bases, and the junction held 12 bases outside the gene matches. CDR3 coding DNA: TGTGCCAGCAGCCTCAGACAGGGGGAAAAGTTTTATGGCTACACCTTC. Translating gives CASSLRQGEKFYGYTF.